The rows below give T cell receptor beta chains drawn from one sample of a study of T cell repertoires in cytomegalovirus infection. One entry per CDR3 protein results from TCRdb running MiXCR on the reads. The data contain roughly 300,000 distinct CDR3 sequences, 8% to 9.5% of them singletons. Source material: PBMCs. Source of these receptors: a human donor in good health (CMV status not recorded). Some clones in this sample may be carry-over from other donors' samples. Both conserved end residues are part of each CDR3. The D gene is left open where the match is weak. Rows give clone size only sometimes, using once, few, many, or a class for an expanded clone.

v_call	cdr3_length	j_call	clone_size	d_call	cdr3_nt	cdr3_aa
TRBV2	15	TRBJ1-4	NA	NA	TGTGCCAGCAGAGACAAGACAGTGAGGGCTGAAAAACTGTTTTTT	CASRDKTVRAEKLFF
TRBV12-3/TRBV12-4	15	TRBJ1-1	many	NA	TGTGCCAGCAGTTTAGGGCCGCGGCTGAACACTGAAGCTTTCTTT	CASSLGPRLNTEAFF
TRBV6-2/TRBV6-3	12	TRBJ1-1	NA	NA	TGTGCCAGCAGTTACGTTCGAGCTGAAGCTTTCTTT	CASSYVRAEAFF
TRBV12-3/TRBV12-4	18	TRBJ2-6	NA	TRBD1	TGTGCCAGCAGCCCCTCTACAGGGGCCGGTTCTGGGGCCAACGTCCTGACTTTC	CASSPSTGAGSGANVLTF
TRBV7-2	15	TRBJ1-5	many	TRBD1	TGTGCCAGCAGCCCCCGCCGACAGGGAGGTCAGCCCCAGCATTTT	CASSPRRQGGQPQHF
TRBV6-5	15	TRBJ1-2	few	NA	TGTGCCAGCAGGGCAGCGACACATGGTGGCTATGGCTACACCTTC	CASRAATHGGYGYTF
TRBV18	16	TRBJ1-1	NA	NA	TGTGCCAGCTCACCATCAACACCGAGGATGAACACTGAAGCTTTCTTT	CASSPSTPRMNTEAFF
TRBV2	15	TRBJ2-3	few	TRBD2	TGTGCCAGCACCTCACGGGGGGGAAGCACAGATACGCAGTATTTT	CASTSRGGSTDTQYF
TRBV7-2	18	TRBJ2-3	many	TRBD2	TGTGCCAGCAGCCGAGAACCGGGACTAGCGGGAGATGGAGATACGCAGTATTTT	CASSREPGLAGDGDTQYF
TRBV4-3	15	TRBJ2-7	NA	NA	TGCGCCAGCAGCCAAGGGTCAGGGGGGGCCTACGAGCAGTACTTC	CASSQGSGGAYEQYF
TRBV6-1	14	TRBJ2-7	few	TRBD2	TGTGCCAGCAGTTTTAGCGGGAGGGAGTACGAGCAGTACTTC	CASSFSGREYEQYF
TRBV7-2	16	TRBJ1-3	many	NA	TGTGCCAGCAGCTTAGTATCCCTGAGCTCTGGAAACACCATATATTTT	CASSLVSLSSGNTIYF
TRBV28	11	TRBJ1-3	few	NA	TGTGCCAGCAGAGCTACGCACACCATATATTTT	CASRATHTIYF
TRBV20-1	17	TRBJ2-3	many	TRBD2	TGCAGTGCTAGAGATGGGTCGGTTAGCGGGAGAAGAGATACGCAGTATTTT	CSARDGSVSGRRDTQYF
TRBV7-8	15	TRBJ1-3	NA	NA	TGTGCCAGCAGCTTAGGATCACAGCCTGGAAACACCATATATTTT	CASSLGSQPGNTIYF
TRBV7-2	17	TRBJ2-5	many	NA	TGTGCCAGCAGCTTTAGGCCTAGACGTATAACTCAAGAGACCCAGTACTTC	CASSFRPRRITQETQYF
TRBV7-6	13	TRBJ2-2	NA	NA	TGTGCCTTTTGGGATACGAACACCGGGGAGCTGTTTTTT	CAFWDTNTGELFF
TRBV7-8	14	TRBJ2-3	NA	NA	TGTGCCAGCAGCTTATTCGATTCCCCGGACCGGCAGTATTTT	CASSLFDSPDRQYF
TRBV6-2/TRBV6-3	17	TRBJ2-1	NA	TRBD2	TGTGCCAGCACCCCCTTGGGCCTAGCGGATCTCTACAATGAGCAGTTCTTC	CASTPLGLADLYNEQFF
TRBV2	14	TRBJ1-1	NA	TRBD1	TGTGCCAGCAGGCAAGGGACAGACCAATTTGGGGCTTTCTTT	CASRQGTDQFGAFF
TRBV20-1	16	TRBJ2-5	NA	TRBD2	TGCAGTGCTAGTTGGCTAGCGGGACTTAGCGTAGAGACCCAGTACTTC	CSASWLAGLSVETQYF
TRBV7-9	14	TRBJ1-1	few	NA	TGTGCCAGCAGCGCGACAGTTGTACCCACCGAAGCTTTCTTT	CASSATVVPTEAFF
TRBV20-1	11	TRBJ2-7	many	NA	TGCAGTGCCCCGAGCCAGTACGAGCAGTACTTC	CSAPSQYEQYF
TRBV19	13	TRBJ1-4	few	NA	TGTGCCAGCCAGGGACTCGGTTATGAAAAACTGTTTTTT	CASQGLGYEKLFF
TRBV7-2	14	TRBJ2-5	many	TRBD2	TGTGCCAGCAGCTTAGTGGTAGCGGGAGAGACCCAGTACTTC	CASSLVVAGETQYF
TRBV7-2	16	TRBJ2-4	many	NA	TGTGCCAGCAGCTTATCTGCGATTCTAGCCAAAAACATTCAGTACTTC	CASSLSAILAKNIQYF
TRBV25-1	13	TRBJ2-5	NA	NA	TGTGCCAGCAGTGAGGGCATCCAAGAGACCCAGTACTTC	CASSEGIQETQYF
TRBV12-3/TRBV12-4	15	TRBJ2-7	many	NA	TGTGCCAGCAGTAAGACAGTCCCCTTCTCCTACGAGCAGTACTTC	CASSKTVPFSYEQYF
TRBV11-2	15	TRBJ1-3	few	NA	TGTGCCAGCAGCGGCCCTCGGGGGAGGGGAAACACCATATATTTT	CASSGPRGRGNTIYF
TRBV12-5	16	TRBJ2-5	many	TRBD2	TGTGCTAGTGGTTTGGGCCCGACTAGCGGCCAAGAGACCCAGTACTTC	CASGLGPTSGQETQYF
TRBV12-3/TRBV12-4	17	TRBJ1-5	NA	NA	TGTGCCAGCAGTTTAGCGGGGATCCCGATCGGAAATCAGCCCCAGCATTTT	CASSLAGIPIGNQPQHF
TRBV7-2	16	TRBJ2-2	NA	NA	TGTGCCAGCAGCCCCTCAGTCGGGGGTGGCACCGGGGAGCTGTTTTTT	CASSPSVGGGTGELFF
TRBV2	15	TRBJ1-1	few	NA	TGTGCCAGCAGTAGCGAACCCCGACGGAACACTGAAGCTTTCTTT	CASSSEPRRNTEAFF
TRBV6-1	16	TRBJ2-7	NA	TRBD1	TGTGCCAGCAGCCCGTTACAGCCAGGGGGCTACCACGAGCAGTACTTC	CASSPLQPGGYHEQYF
TRBV7-9	14	TRBJ1-1	many	TRBD1	TGTGCCAGCAGCTTAAGGGACAGGGGCACTGAAGCTTTCTTT	CASSLRDRGTEAFF
TRBV2	19	TRBJ2-4	few	NA	TGTGCCAGCAGTGTTGAGACGCTAATCCCGGGTTTGGCCAAAAACATTCAGTACTTC	CASSVETLIPGLAKNIQYF
TRBV6-1	14	TRBJ1-1	few	NA	TGTGCCAGCAAATGGGGGGATCTCAACTCCGAGGCTTTCTTT	CASKWGDLNSEAFF
TRBV20-1	13	TRBJ2-7	few	NA	TGCAGTGCTAGAACCGGGACAAACTACGAGCAGTACTTC	CSARTGTNYEQYF
TRBV9	13	TRBJ2-5	NA	NA	TGTGCCAGCAATAATTGGGGCCAGGAGACCCAGTACTTC	CASNNWGQETQYF